Listed below are T cell receptor beta chains from one sample, sequenced in a study of a mutant IDH1 vaccine in newly diagnosed glioma. Clones were read by immunoSEQ multiplex PCR, and TCRdb kept only the in-frame ones, dropping some. The table has more than 35,000 clones, approximately 81% seen once. These receptors have no identified antigens. The sample in question was PBMCs, obtained from a glioma patient whose treatment included an IDH1 peptide vaccine. These receptors were taken from a woman in her thirties or forties with glioma. Some clones in this sample may be carry-over from other donors' samples. Each CDR3 is given with its conserved first and last residue. A D gene is named only where the DNA matches it firmly. A clone size is listed for some rows: how often the clone was seen (once, few, many), or a class if it is expanded.

CDR3nt	CDR3aa	d_gene	v_gene	j_gene	abundance
TGCGCCAGCAGCTTGGAGGCGTCGGGAAACACCATATATTTT	CASSLEASGNTIYF	-	TRBV5-1	TRBJ1-3	once
TGCGCCAGCACTCAACCCCCACAGGAGACCCAGTACTTC	CASTQPPQETQYF	-	TRBV5-1	TRBJ2-5	-
TGTGCCAGCAGCCAAGCCGGGCGGGATGGGGAGACCCAGTACTTC	CASSQAGRDGETQYF	-	TRBV4-2	TRBJ2-5	-
TGTGCCAGCAGTCCCCGACTGTACCTCGAGCAGTTCTTC	CASSPRLYLEQFF	-	TRBV28	TRBJ2-1	-
TGTGCCAGCAGCCGTCTAGCGGGAGGCCCCAGGGAGCAGTTCTTC	CASSRLAGGPREQFF	TRBD2	TRBV6-5	TRBJ2-1	few
TGTGCCAGCAGCCTTGATGAGGGGGCTGGGGCCAACGTCCTGACTTTC	CASSLDEGAGANVLTF	-	TRBV4-2	TRBJ2-6	-
TGTGCCAGCAGGGGACAGGGAGAGAGGAATTCACCCCTCCACTTT	CASRGQGERNSPLHF	TRBD1	TRBV28	TRBJ1-6	-
TGTGCCAGCGCAACCGACCAAGAGACCCAGTACTTC	CASATDQETQYF	-	TRBV2	TRBJ2-5	-
TGCGCCAGCAGCCAAGATCTCAGACTAGCGGGGGGCCAAGAGACCCAGTACTTC	CASSQDLRLAGGQETQYF	TRBD2	TRBV4-1	TRBJ2-5	-
TGCGCCAGCAGCTTAGGAGGGAACACTGAAGCTTTCTTT	CASSLGGNTEAFF	-	TRBV5-1	TRBJ1-1	-
TGTGCCAGCAGTGAAGTACAACCAACCTCTGGAAACACCATATATTTT	CASSEVQPTSGNTIYF	-	TRBV6-1	TRBJ1-3	-
TGTGCCAGCAGCTTAGGGGGGAGATCTAATGAAAAACTGTTTTTT	CASSLGGRSNEKLFF	-	TRBV7-9	TRBJ1-4	-
TGTGCCAGCAGCTTAGCTCGGACTAGCGGGAAGTCCTACAATGAGCAGTTCTTC	CASSLARTSGKSYNEQFF	TRBD2	TRBV7-2	TRBJ2-1	-
TGTGCCAGCAGTGACCGTACAGGGGAAGGGGCTTTCTTT	CASSDRTGEGAFF	TRBD1	TRBV2	TRBJ1-1	-
TGTGCCAGCAGTGCAACCCAGCGGGGTTACCATGAGCAGTTCTTC	CASSATQRGYHEQFF	TRBD2	TRBV2	TRBJ2-1	-
TGCGCCAGCAGCCAATTACCGGGCTTAAATCAGCCCCAGCATTTT	CASSQLPGLNQPQHF	-	TRBV4-1	TRBJ1-5	-
TGTGCCAGCAGGGGAAGCTCCTACAATGAGCAGTTCTTC	CASRGSSYNEQFF	-	TRBV19	TRBJ2-1	few
TGTGCCACCAGCAAAACCGACAGGGCCATCAATCAGCCCCAGCATTTT	CATSKTDRAINQPQHF	TRBD1	TRBV15	TRBJ1-5	-
TGTGCCAGCAGCCAAGCCTGGAGAGAGCAGTACTTC	CASSQAWREQYF	-	TRBV14	TRBJ2-7	-
TGTGCCATCAGTGAATGGGGCGGGAACACTGAAGCTTTCTTT	CAISEWGGNTEAFF	-	TRBV10-3	TRBJ1-1	-
TGTGCCAGCAGTTCCCGGGGGAGGACTGAAGCTTTCTTT	CASSSRGRTEAFF	-	TRBV28	TRBJ1-1	-
TGTGCCAGCACGCAGGTCGGGGAGCTGTTTTTT	CASTQVGELFF	-	TRBV2	TRBJ2-2	-
TGTGCCAGCAGCTTAGCGGGTAGCGGGAGACCATCCTACGAGCAGTACTTC	CASSLAGSGRPSYEQYF	TRBD2	TRBV7-2	TRBJ2-7	-
TGTGCCAGCAGCCCTCGGGTTGATAGCAATCAGCCCCAGCATTTT	CASSPRVDSNQPQHF	-	TRBV5-5	TRBJ1-5	once
TGTGCCAGCTCACCCGGGACAGGGACGGGGGAGCAGTACTTC	CASSPGTGTGEQYF	TRBD1	TRBV18	TRBJ2-7	-
TGTGCCAGTAGTAGGGACTCCCGGAATAATTCACCCCTCCACTTT	CASSRDSRNNSPLHF	-	TRBV19	TRBJ1-6	-
TGTGCCAGCAGTGCGCCAGGGCCCGATGGCTACACCTTC	CASSAPGPDGYTF	-	TRBV2	TRBJ1-2	few
TGTGCCACCAGCTCCGGGACGGTGAACTATGGCTACACCTTC	CATSSGTVNYGYTF	-	TRBV15	TRBJ1-2	-
TGTGCCAGCAGCGATTCAGGGGACCGCAATCAGCCCCAGCATTTT	CASSDSGDRNQPQHF	-	TRBV9	TRBJ1-5	-
TGTGCTAGTGGCTGGACAGGGGCCGGGTACCAAGAGACCCAGTACTTC	CASGWTGAGYQETQYF	TRBD1	TRBV12-5	TRBJ2-5	few
TGTGCCAGTAGTGCTCAAGGAGGAGCTTTCTTT	CASSAQGGAFF	-	TRBV19	TRBJ1-1	-
TGTGCGAGTGCAGTAGCGGGGGGCACAGATACGCAGTATTTT	CASAVAGGTDTQYF	TRBD2	TRBV6-6	TRBJ2-3	-
TGTGCCAGCAGCCCTAGCGGGAGGGCCCTCTCCCAAGAGACCCAGTACTTC	CASSPSGRALSQETQYF	TRBD2	TRBV4-2	TRBJ2-5	-
TGTGCCAGCAGCTCCCCGGGGAGGGGCTACACCTTC	CASSSPGRGYTF	-	TRBV28	TRBJ1-2	few
TGTGCCAGCAGCCCCCAGACGCACACCGGGGAGCTGTTTTTT	CASSPQTHTGELFF	-	TRBV7-9	TRBJ2-2	-
TGTGCCAGCAGCCAAGTCGCAGGGACTGGAAACACCATATATTTT	CASSQVAGTGNTIYF	-	TRBV14	TRBJ1-3	few
TGCAGCGTTGAAGCTTGGGTTGAGGAGACTGAAGCTTTCTTT	CSVEAWVEETEAFF	-	TRBV29-1	TRBJ1-1	-
TGCGCCAGCAGCCCGCTAGTCAAAGATACGCAGTATTTT	CASSPLVKDTQYF	-	TRBV5-1	TRBJ2-3	-
TGCAGCGTTGGGTTGACAGGGAGGAATGAAAAACTGTTTTTT	CSVGLTGRNEKLFF	TRBD1	TRBV29-1	TRBJ1-4	few
TGTGCCAGCAGCTTAGAGGGACCACAACAAGAGACCCAGTACTTC	CASSLEGPQQETQYF	-	TRBV7-6	TRBJ2-5	-
TGTGCCAGCAGTGAAGGGCGCAAGGATCAGCCCCAGCATTTT	CASSEGRKDQPQHF	-	TRBV6-1	TRBJ1-5	-